Listed below are T cell receptor beta chains from one sample, sequenced in a study of cytomegalovirus exposure and HLA in healthy donors. Some clones are missing from TCRdb's copy, which holds only in-frame ones; the method was immunoSEQ multiplex PCR. The sample records about 41,000 clones, about 84% being singletons. The sequenced material came from PBMCs. These receptors all stem from a man in his forties or fifties in good health and CMV-seronegative. CDR3s include the opening cysteine and the closing phenylalanine or tryptophan. The D gene is left open where the match is weak. Not every row has a clone size; where given, it reads once, few, many or a size class.

v_call	d_call	clone_size	j_call	cdr3_aa	cdr3_nt
TRBV7-9	TRBD1	-	TRBJ2-5	CASSLGQGMETQYF	TGTGCCAGCAGCTTAGGACAGGGGATGGAGACCCAGTACTTC
TRBV7-6	TRBD2	-	TRBJ2-2	CASSTHGLAGVPGELFF	TGTGCCAGCAGCACCCACGGACTAGCGGGAGTACCCGGGGAGCTGTTTTTT
TRBV13	TRBD2	once	TRBJ2-1	CASSLSGSTLIYEQFF	TGTGCCAGCAGCTTAAGCGGGAGTACATTAATCTATGAGCAGTTCTTC
TRBV13	-	-	TRBJ1-1	CASSLGRVSTEAFF	TGTGCCAGCAGCTTAGGCAGGGTAAGCACTGAAGCTTTCTTT
TRBV5-1	-	-	TRBJ2-7	CASSLVQGRYVHEQYF	TGCGCCAGCAGCTTGGTGCAGGGCCGATACGTGCACGAGCAGTACTTC
TRBV13	-	-	TRBJ2-4	CASSLGTGPNIQYF	TGTGCCAGCAGCTTAGGAACAGGGCCAAACATTCAGTACTTC
TRBV7-2	-	once	TRBJ2-4	CASSLGGGGSGNIQYF	TGTGCCAGCAGCTTAGGTGGAGGGGGCTCTGGAAACATTCAGTACTTC
TRBV2	-	-	TRBJ1-1	CAAQGGNTEAFF	TGTGCGGCCCAGGGCGGGAACACTGAAGCTTTCTTT
TRBV6-1	-	once	TRBJ1-5	CASSEWHLSNQPQHF	TGTGCCAGCAGTGAATGGCACCTTAGCAATCAGCCCCAGCATTTT
TRBV6-1	-	few	TRBJ1-5	CASSPGRNQPQHF	TGTGCCAGCAGCCCAGGGAGGAATCAGCCCCAGCATTTT
TRBV28	-	-	TRBJ2-1	CASSKYRLSSYNEQFF	TGTGCCAGCAGTAAGTACAGGCTGAGCTCCTACAATGAGCAGTTCTTC
TRBV5-1	TRBD2	-	TRBJ2-3	CASSRTSGFTDTQYF	TGCGCCAGCAGTCGGACTAGCGGTTTCACAGATACGCAGTATTTT
TRBV25-1	-	-	TRBJ2-2	CASSEFGGKNTGELFF	TGTGCCAGCAGTGAATTTGGCGGGAAGAACACCGGGGAGCTGTTTTTT
TRBV6-6	-	-	TRBJ1-5	CASSRPVGQTNQPQHF	TGTGCCAGCAGTCGACCCGTCGGACAGACAAATCAGCCCCAGCATTTT
TRBV4-3	-	once	TRBJ1-5	CASSQDWGLSNQPQHF	TGCGCCAGCAGCCAAGATTGGGGGCTCAGCAATCAGCCCCAGCATTTT
TRBV2	-	few	TRBJ2-1	CASRYHYEQFF	TGTGCCAGCAGGTACCACTATGAGCAGTTCTTC